What follows is one T cell receptor (beta chain) and its context. Germline is not matched at one junction end, which may reflect a read error. This record belongs to a study of blood T cell repertoires in COVID-19. Overall study: Some COVID-19 samples were acute and others convalescent; all came from the United States, Italy and Spain.

Study processing details: How many nucleated cells were present was estimated from reference gene primer amplification. Here immunoSEQ multiplex PCR was the method, and the copy in TCRdb shows in-frame clones only, minus some. V, J and clone size derive from that table, while D and trimming were established from the DNA sequence. The repertoire holds fewer than 200,000 clones, with 76% as singletons. The CDR3 has 15 amino acids. CDR1 and CDR2 (germline): MNHEY, SMNVEV (reference sequence). The chain has TRBV27 and TRBJ1-6; TRBD1 matches at 7 bases. This TCR derives from a woman in her 50s with active or convalescent COVID-19. Sequencing was done on a sample of peripheral blood. CDR3 sequence: CASGLDRAANSPLHF. CDR3 DNA: TGTGCCAGCGGTTTAGACAGGGCCGCAAATTCACCCCTCCACTTT.